This is a list of T cell receptor beta chains from one sample in a study of shared clonotypes between healthy human individuals. TCRdb keeps only in-frame clones here, not all; method: immunoSEQ multiplex PCR. The sample records 2,500,000 or so clones, around 92% being singletons. The sequenced sample was naive CD4+ T cells from PBMCs. The receptor set was obtained from a man aged 18-30 years in good health. Some clones in this sample may be carry-over from other donors' samples. Both conserved end residues are part of each CDR3. The order of the fields is J gene, clone size, V gene, D gene, CDR3 protein, CDR3 DNA. A D gene is named only where the DNA matches it firmly. Some rows mark clone size as missing; the rest say once, few, many or name a class of expanded clone.

TRBJ2-2,.,TRBV7-9,.,CASRSANTGELFF,TGTGCCAGCAGGTCAGCCAACACCGGGGAGCTGTTTTTT
TRBJ2-4,.,TRBV29-1,TRBD1,CSVVQGVGNIQYF,TGCAGCGTTGTACAGGGGGTGGGAAACATTCAGTACTTC
TRBJ1-5,.,TRBV6-4,.,CASSEVHSNQPQHF,TGTGCCAGCAGTGAAGTCCATAGCAATCAGCCCCAGCATTTT
TRBJ2-1,.,TRBV15,TRBD2,CATTQTSGKAAYNEQFF,TGTGCCACCACCCAGACTAGCGGAAAGGCGGCCTACAATGAGCAGTTCTTC
TRBJ2-7,.,TRBV5-4,TRBD2,CASSWSSGRINEQYF,TGTGCCAGCAGCTGGAGTAGCGGGAGGATAAACGAGCAGTACTTC
TRBJ2-7,.,TRBV5-4,.,CASSGGGSYEQYF,TGTGCCAGCAGCGGGGGCGGCTCCTACGAGCAGTACTTC
TRBJ2-1,.,TRBV5-1,.,CASSLAEAGGYNEQFF,TGCGCCAGCAGCTTGGCCGAGGCAGGGGGGTACAATGAGCAGTTCTTC
TRBJ2-2,once,TRBV7-7,TRBD2,CASSRTSGGYTGELFF,TGTGCCAGCAGCCGGACTAGCGGGGGATACACCGGGGAGCTGTTTTTT
TRBJ2-1,.,TRBV5-4,.,CASSLAREGEQFF,TGTGCCAGCAGCTTGGCGCGAGAGGGTGAGCAGTTCTTC
TRBJ2-5,.,TRBV27,TRBD2,CASSSGSLSGTQYF,TGTGCCAGCAGTAGCGGGAGCCTTTCCGGGACCCAGTACTTC
TRBJ1-5,once,TRBV27,TRBD1,CASSFGTGGKRNQPQHF,TGTGCCAGCAGTTTCGGGACAGGGGGCAAGCGTAATCAGCCCCAGCATTTT
TRBJ1-2,.,TRBV19,.,CASRGTNYGYTF,TGTGCCAGTAGGGGGACAAATTATGGCTACACCTTC
TRBJ1-2,once,TRBV30,TRBD1,CAWSGDRGQDGYTF,TGTGCCTGGAGTGGGGACAGGGGGCAAGATGGCTACACCTTC
TRBJ1-2,.,TRBV5-8,.,CASSPQRVGYTF,TGTGCCAGCAGCCCCCAGAGGGTTGGCTACACCTTC
TRBJ1-3,.,TRBV6-6,.,CASSDQTGLRNTIYF,TGTGCCAGCAGCGATCAAACAGGGTTAAGAAACACCATATATTTT
TRBJ2-1,.,TRBV27,TRBD2,CASSSPSGGVNEQFF,TGTGCCAGCAGTTCTCCCTCGGGGGGGGTCAATGAGCAGTTCTTC
TRBJ2-6,.,TRBV27,TRBD1,CASSSSLDRAGANVLTF,TGTGCCAGCAGTTCTTCCCTAGACAGGGCTGGGGCCAACGTCCTGACTTTC
TRBJ2-4,once,TRBV6-6,.,CASSYVTVIAKNIQYF,TGTGCCAGCAGTTACGTGACAGTTATAGCCAAAAACATTCAGTACTTC